The rows below give T cell receptor beta chains drawn from one sample of a study of CD8+CD57+ T cells in acquired aplastic anemia. TCRdb re-called the reads through MiXCR, storing one row per CDR3 protein. The sample consists of 40,000 to 50,000 distinct CDR3 sequences, around 73% of them appearing once. The sample was sorted CD4+, CD8+, or CD8+CD57+ T cells (not recorded which) from PBMCs. Receptors originate from a human donor in good health, serving as a control. Both conserved end residues are part of each CDR3. A D gene is named only where the DNA matches it firmly. Not every row has a clone size; where given, it reads once, few, many or a size class.

TRBJ2-5	TRBV14	.	few	TGTGGTAGGGGTTTCGCCCAAGAGACCCAGTACTTC	CGRGFAQETQYF
TRBJ2-1	TRBV12-3/TRBV12-4	.	.	TGTGCCAGCAGTTTCCTCTACGAGCAGTTCTTC	CASSFLYEQFF
TRBJ2-7	TRBV7-6	TRBD2	.	TGTGCCAGCAGCTTCGGCGGGGGGGCCTCCGAGCAGTACTTC	CASSFGGGASEQYF
TRBJ2-2	TRBV27	.	many	TGTGCCAGCAGGGACACCGGGGAGCTGTTTTTT	CASRDTGELFF
TRBJ2-2	TRBV20-1	.	.	TGCAGTGCTCCGATCTCAGGGTCGAACACCGGGGAGCTGTTTTTT	CSAPISGSNTGELFF
TRBJ1-1	TRBV20-1	.	.	TGCAGTGCTAGAGATCGAGAGATCAACACTGAAGCTTTCTTT	CSARDREINTEAFF
TRBJ2-7	TRBV14	TRBD1	.	TGTGCCAGCAGCCAAGACGCAGGGGGCGGCGAGCAGTACTTC	CASSQDAGGGEQYF
TRBJ1-1	TRBV20-1	.	.	TGCAGTGCACACCCGAACACTGAGGCTTTCTTT	CSAHPNTEAFF
TRBJ1-3	TRBV15	.	.	TGTGCCACCAGCAGAGATCAAACAGGAAACACCATATATTTT	CATSRDQTGNTIYF
TRBJ2-1	TRBV19	.	.	TGTGCCAGTAGTATAGCCTTGACAGGATCTGTAGAGCAGTTCTTC	CASSIALTGSVEQFF
TRBJ1-2	TRBV7-9	TRBD1	.	TGTGCCAGCACCCTAGACAGGGCGGGCTACACCTTC	CASTLDRAGYTF
TRBJ2-1	TRBV25-1	.	.	TGTGCCAGCAGTGAATTATCCCCGGGGGAGAATGAGCAGTTCTTC	CASSELSPGENEQFF
TRBJ1-2	TRBV12-3/TRBV12-4	.	.	TGTGCCAGCAGGTCCGGGTCGGGTGGCTACACCTTC	CASRSGSGGYTF
TRBJ2-2	TRBV10-2	TRBD2	.	TGCGCCAGCGGCGCTTTGGGGGGGACCGGGGAGCTGTTTTTT	CASGALGGTGELFF
TRBJ2-5	TRBV10-3	.	.	TGTGCCATCAGTGGGGGGGAGACCCAGTACTTC	CAISGGETQYF
TRBJ2-7	TRBV10-3	TRBD2	once	TGTGCCATCAGTGCTCCCGGGACTAGCGACTACGAGCAGTACTTC	CAISAPGTSDYEQYF
TRBJ2-1	TRBV2	.	.	TGTGCCAGCCCCCTCCGGGGGAATGAGCAGTTCTTC	CASPLRGNEQFF
TRBJ2-3	TRBV2	.	.	TGTGCCAGCAGTGAAGCGGGAGATCCCCCAGATACGCAGTATTTT	CASSEAGDPPDTQYF
TRBJ1-1	TRBV7-3	.	few	TGTGCCAGCAGCTCCAGTTTGAACACTGAAGCTTTCTTT	CASSSSLNTEAFF
TRBJ1-5	TRBV20-1	.	once	TGCAGTGCTAGAACGTTAGGGGTCCCCAATCAGCCCCAGCATTTT	CSARTLGVPNQPQHF